This paragraph covers one T cell receptor beta chain sequence. The data originate from a study of blood T cells in healthy people across ages. With 5 bases removed from V and 0 bases from J, the gap between germline ends came to 10 bases. The CDR3 has 14 amino acids. Germline V gives CDR1 SQVTM, CDR2 ANQGSEA. PCR was performed a second time for about 7 to 12 cycles using a sample-barcoded 5' primer and a J-beta primer mix. Every cDNA was tagged by a template-switch adaptor with 12 random nucleotides. TCRdb fed the 5' RACE reads into MiXCR, producing one record per CDR3 protein. The profile covers about 970,000 distinct CDR3 sequences, with just over 50% appearing a single time and 20% to 25% taken by the ten largest.

Material for sequencing was blood. The clonotype comes from a woman aged 60-75 years in good health. V usage is TRBV29-1 and J usage is TRBJ1-4; unclear D gene. The CDR3 bases are TGCAGCGTTCTCCCGCAGGCAACTAATGAAAAACTGTTTTTT. Translating it yields CSVLPQATNEKLFF. The full variable domain, its missing parts supplied by reference TRBV29-1 and TRBJ1-4, is SAVISQKPSRDICQRGTSLTIQCQVDSQVTMMFWYRQQPGQSLTLIATANQGSEATYESGFVIDKFPISRPNLTFSTLTVSNMSPEDSSIYLCSVLPQATNEKLFFGSGTQLSVL.